A selection of T cell receptor beta chains follows, all from one sample in a study of T cell changes during pregnancy in multiple sclerosis. Measured with immunoSEQ multiplex PCR; TCRdb has only the in-frame clones, and not every one. The repertoire holds 50,000 or so clones, with around 92% as singletons. The input for sequencing was CD4+ T cells from peripheral blood mononuclear cells, taken in the third trimester of pregnancy. The receptors were sampled from a female donor with multiple sclerosis, enrolled in a pregnancy study. Each CDR3 is given with its conserved first and last residue. D genes are given only for firm matches. Rows may omit the clone size; those that give it use once, few, many or a size class.

d_call	clone_size	v_call	j_call	cdr3_aa	cdr3_nt
NA	NA	TRBV29-1	TRBJ1-1	CSVVRDIEAFF	TGCAGCGTTGTCCGGGACATCGAAGCTTTCTTT
TRBD1	NA	TRBV15	TRBJ1-1	CATSDRVSNTEAFF	TGTGCCACCAGCGACAGGGTTTCGAACACTGAAGCTTTCTTT
TRBD1	NA	TRBV7-3	TRBJ1-2	CASSPTSGQVYGYTF	TGTGCCAGCAGCCCGACATCGGGACAGGTCTATGGCTACACCTTC
NA	NA	TRBV11-1	TRBJ2-1	CASSLDGGARMNEQFF	TGTGCCAGCAGCCTAGATGGGGGGGCGCGGATGAATGAGCAGTTCTTC
TRBD1	NA	TRBV29-1	TRBJ2-7	CSAEQGADEQYF	TGCAGCGCCGAACAGGGGGCGGACGAGCAGTACTTC
NA	once	TRBV4-3	TRBJ1-2	CASSQDAGNAYGYTF	TGCGCCAGCAGCCAAGATGCGGGGAATGCGTATGGCTACACCTTC
TRBD1	few	TRBV7-2	TRBJ2-7	CASSRTGGSPSSYEQYF	TGTGCCAGCAGCCGGACAGGGGGCTCCCCAAGCTCCTACGAGCAGTACTTC
NA	NA	TRBV10-3	TRBJ1-2	CAINTGFTGGYTF	TGTGCCATCAACACAGGGTTTACTGGCGGCTACACCTTC
NA	NA	TRBV9	TRBJ1-3	CASSLGRGSGNTIYF	TGTGCCAGCTCACTTGGCAGGGGCTCTGGAAACACCATATATTTT
NA	NA	TRBV19	TRBJ1-6	CASSTPAGSYNSPLHF	TGTGCCAGTAGTACGCCGGCGGGCTCCTATAATTCACCCCTCCACTTT
NA	NA	TRBV7-9	TRBJ1-1	CASSRGGGNTEAFF	TGTGCCAGCAGCCGCGGGGGAGGAAACACTGAAGCTTTCTTT
TRBD1	NA	TRBV6-5	TRBJ2-7	CASSYNRGSGEQYF	TGTGCCAGCAGTTACAACAGGGGGTCGGGCGAGCAGTACTTC
TRBD1	NA	TRBV25-1	TRBJ2-3	CASMWGSGTESDTQYF	TGTGCCAGCATGTGGGGTTCAGGGACAGAATCAGATACGCAGTATTTT
NA	NA	TRBV6-1	TRBJ2-1	CASSEAPSDEQFF	TGTGCCAGCAGTGAAGCTCCGAGCGATGAGCAGTTCTTC
NA	NA	TRBV2	TRBJ1-5	CASSEGAQPQHF	TGTGCCAGCAGTGAAGGGGCTCAGCCCCAGCATTTT
NA	NA	TRBV6-6	TRBJ1-2	CASSYSARQNYGYTF	TGTGCCAGCAGTTACTCGGCGCGGCAGAACTATGGCTACACCTTC
NA	once	TRBV30	TRBJ2-3	CAWSTLTGGRDTQYF	TGTGCCTGGAGTACCCTGACCGGGGGAAGAGATACGCAGTATTTT
NA	NA	TRBV7-9	TRBJ1-6	CASRLDGIGGNSPLHF	TGTGCCAGCAGACTCGACGGGATTGGAGGGAATTCACCCCTCCACTTT